This T cell receptor (beta chain) was sequenced in a study of tumor and adjacent non-tumor tissue in lung cancer. This CDR3 has 14 amino acids. Germline V CDR1 and CDR2: DFQATT, SNEGSKA (reference sequence). V gave up 8 bases and J gave up 8 bases; unmatched junction bases: 10. This sample's RNA came from whole unsorted tissue. TCRbeta libraries were built with three rounds of nested PCR, modified from ARM-PCR. MiXCR, applied by TCRdb to the multiplex PCR reads, yields one record per CDR3 protein. The data hold fewer than 80,000 distinct CDR3 sequences, with 65% to 75% observed a single time. This clonotype was seen at least ten times.

What was sequenced was lung tumor tissue. The rearrangement links TRBV20-1 to TRBJ2-1; 12 bases are shared with TRBD1. The clonotype originates from a woman in her 70s with non-small cell lung cancer. The CDR3 DNA follows: TGCAGTACCCTCGGGACAGGGGGCAACGATGAGCAGTTCTTC. Encoded protein: CSTLGTGGNDEQFF.